Listed here are 18 T cell receptor beta chains from one sample, sequenced in a study of blood T cell repertoires in COVID-19 (TCRdb year 2020). Library preparation was by the immunoSEQ multiplex PCR assay. TCRdb took this table from immuneACCESS and kept in-frame rearrangements with V and J called. Such tables lack part of the clones; where checked against another copy, unresolved V genes explain under half of the gap, and the rest is unexplained. Recorded for this sample are approximately 110,000 clones; 70% to 90% of them occurred a single time. Nearly 0.9% of the sample rests with the top ten. Sample: peripheral blood. These TCRs come from a woman aged 45-65 years with active or convalescent COVID-19.

V and J are TRBV12-5 and TRBJ2-7, with D unclear. CDR1 is LGHNT, CDR2 FRNRAP, per germline. V was trimmed by 3 bases and J by 4 bases, leaving 4 bases between them. This CDR3 has 11 amino acids. CDR3 region: CASGFGYEQYF. CDR3 nucleotide sequence: TGTGCTAGTGGTTTCGGGTACGAGCAGTACTTC. The entire variable domain, with the rest obtained from reference TRBV12-5 and TRBJ2-7, is as follows: DARVTQTPRHKVTEMGQEVTMRCQPILGHNTVFWYRQTMMQGLELLAYFRNRAPLDDSGMPKDRFSAEMPDATLATLKIQPSEPRDSAVYFCASGFGYEQYFGPGTRLTVT.

This clone has only a few counts. This rearrangement joins TRBV7-9 to TRBJ1-2, with no clear D. V was clipped by 2 bases and J by 2 bases, with 12 bases between them. Germline lookup yields CDR1 SEHNR and CDR2 FQNEAQ (reference sequence). This CDR3 spans 15 amino acids. In DNA, the CDR3 is TGTGCCAGCAGCTTAATTGGAGGGATGAACTATGGCTACACCTTC. It translates to CASSLIGGMNYGYTF. The full variable domain, in which reference TRBV7-9 and TRBJ1-2 provide the parts outside the CDR3, is DTGVSQNPRHKITKRGQNVTFRCDPISEHNRLYWYRQTLGQGPEFLTYFQNEAQLEKSRLLSDRFSAERPKGSFSTLEIQRTEQGDSAMYLCASSLIGGMNYGYTFGSGTRLTVV.

The chain carries TRBV2 and TRBJ1-1; 8 bases agree with TRBD1. The V gene end was trimmed by 5 bases and the J gene end by 7 bases; junction bases not matched to a gene: 6. Germline V gene sequence: CDR1 SNHLY, CDR2 FYNNEI. The CDR3 spans 13 residues. In DNA, the CDR3 is TGTGCCAGCAGTAGACAGGGGTACGGTGAAGCTTTCTTT. Translating gives CASSRQGYGEAFF.

CDR3 region: CASSQARGGTEAFF. CDR3 bases: TGTGCCAGCAGCCAGGCCAGGGGCGGAACTGAAGCTTTCTTT. The chain couples TRBV14 to TRBJ1-1, with a tentative D call TRBD1 (6 bases). Germline V lookup: CDR1 SGHDN, CDR2 FVKESK. The V end was cut by 3 bases, the J end by 5 bases, with 13 bases between. The CDR3 spans 14 residues.

The chain carries TRBV11-1 and TRBJ2-2, with TRBD2 matching 7 bases. J gave up 3 bases and V 6 bases, and 7 bases lay outside the gene matches. Germline V gives CDR1 SGHAT, CDR2 FQDESV (reference sequence). The CDR3 runs 15 residues. The CDR3 sequence: CASSFMGRDTGELFF. In DNA, the CDR3 is TGTGCCAGCAGTTTTATGGGGAGGGACACCGGGGAGCTGTTTTTT. Full variable domain (missing parts from reference TRBV11-1 and TRBJ2-2): EAEVAQSPRYKITEKSQAVAFWCDPISGHATLYWYRQILGQGPELLVQFQDESVVDDSQLPKDRFSAERLKGVDSTLKIQPAELGDSAMYLCASSFMGRDTGELFFGEGSRLTVL.

The chain uses TRBV5-5 and TRBJ2-7; TRBD1 matches 9 bases. With V trimmed by 2 bases and J by 7 bases, 7 bases remained unmatched. CDR3 size: 14 residues. The germline CDR1 and CDR2 sequences are SGHKS and YYEKEE (reference sequence). CDR3 nucleotide sequence: TGTGCCAGCAGCTTTCCACAGGGGGCGCGGGAGCAGTACTTC. This codes for CASSFPQGAREQYF. The full variable domain, in which reference TRBV5-5 and TRBJ2-7 provide the parts outside the CDR3, is DAGVTQSPTHLIKTRGQQVTLRCSPISGHKSVSWYQQVLGQGPQFIFQYYEKEERGRGNFPDRFSARQFPNYSSELNVNALLLGDSALYLCASSFPQGAREQYFGPGTRLTVT.

The genes are TRBV18 and TRBJ1-6, with 7 bases lining up with TRBD1. The germline V gene encodes CDR1 KGHSH and CDR2 LQKENI. After removal of 4 bases from V and 11 bases from J, the junction contained 8 bases not matched to a gene. The CDR3 covers 14 residues. CDR3 amino acids: CASSRDRDKTPLHF. Written as DNA, the CDR3 is TGTGCCAGCTCACGCGACAGGGATAAGACACCCCTCCACTTT.

This sequence joins TRBV7-2 and TRBJ2-7, with 8 bases lining up with TRBD1. The CDR3 is 14 amino acids. V shed 7 bases, J shed 2 bases, and the junction held 7 bases outside the gene matches. Germline CDR1 SGHTA, CDR2 FQGNSA. CDR3 DNA sequence: TGTGCCAGCACCACCGGGACAGGACCCTACGAGCAGTACTTC. Its translation: CASTTGTGPYEQYF.

The chain couples TRBV28 to TRBJ1-2, with 7 bases identical to TRBD1. Germline CDR1 reads MDHEN; CDR2 reads SYDVKM. V shed 3 bases and J 8 bases; nucleotides not matched to a gene: 6. This CDR3 is 13 amino acids long. CDR3 loop: CASSFPQGGGYTF. In nucleotides, the CDR3 is TGTGCCAGCAGTTTCCCCCAGGGGGGCGGCTACACCTTC.

This chain joins TRBV30 and TRBJ1-6; 9 bases fit TRBD1. The CDR3 runs 14 residues. Looked up from germline, CDR1 is GTSNPN and CDR2 is SVGIG (reference sequence). Trimming at V came to 3 bases and at J to 10 bases, leaving 7 bases not matched to a gene. The DNA of the CDR3 is TGTGCCTGGAGGTCCGGGACAGGGATGTCACCCCTCCACTTT. Translating gives CAWRSGTGMSPLHF.

This clone was counted only a few times. The chain is built from TRBV11-3 and TRBJ2-7; 7 bases fit TRBD2. This CDR3 contains 13 residues. Germline V CDR1 and CDR2: SGHNT, YENEEA. The V segment lost 5 bases and the J segment 5 bases; nucleotides outside the gene matches: 6. The CDR3 reads CASSQSGTDEQYF. The CDR3 bases are TGTGCCAGCAGCCAAAGCGGGACGGACGAGCAGTACTTC.

Only a few counts were recorded for this clone. V and J are TRBV28 and TRBJ1-5, with D perhaps matching TRBD1 (5 bases). CDR3 length: 12 amino acids. V dropped 6 bases and J dropped 4 bases, with 7 bases sitting between them. Germline CDR1 and CDR2: MDHEN and SYDVKM. The CDR3, as DNA: TGTGCCAGCAGGCCAGGGAATCAGCCCCAGCATTTT. As protein: CASRPGNQPQHF.

The V gene is TRBV7-3, the J gene TRBJ2-1; 9 bases line up with TRBD2. The V gene's germline CDR1 is SGHTA and CDR2 FQGTGA. The CDR3 is 14 amino acids. The trim removed 5 bases at V and 6 bases at J, leaving 5 bases unmatched. The CDR3 loop is CASSPGTSSNEQFF. The CDR3 DNA reads as TGTGCCAGCAGCCCCGGGACTAGCTCCAATGAGCAGTTCTTC.

This chain uses TRBV28 with TRBJ1-6; D may be TRBD1 (6 bases). There are 15 residues in the CDR3. Germline CDR1 and CDR2: MDHEN and SYDVKM. V gave up 6 bases and J gave up 9 bases, with 18 bases separating them. The CDR3 reads CASSLPRDMGSPLHF. The DNA for the CDR3 is TGTGCCAGCAGCTTACCCCGGGACATGGGTTCACCCCTCCACTTT.

The gene calls are TRBV7-6 and TRBJ2-7; TRBD2 matches 14 bases. In germline, CDR1 is SGHVS, CDR2 FNYEAQ. Unmatched junction bases numbered 9, after V lost 5 bases and J lost 0 bases. The CDR3 has 18 amino acids. CDR3 sequence (DNA): TGTGCCAGCAGCCCGACTAGCGGGAGGGATTACAGCTCCTACGAGCAGTACTTC. This encodes CASSPTSGRDYSSYEQYF.

The genes are TRBV4-3 and TRBJ2-7; D is uncertain. The CDR3 contains 14 residues. V was clipped by 1 base and J by 1 base, with 8 bases between them. Germline CDR1 is LGHNA and CDR2 is YSLEER. CDR3 region: CASSQGRISYEQYF. Written as DNA, the CDR3 is TGCGCCAGCAGCCAAGGCAGGATTTCCTACGAGCAGTACTTC.

The sample holds one count of this clone. This rearrangement joins TRBV18 to TRBJ2-7, with a possible D match to TRBD1 (5 bases). From germline, CDR1 is KGHSH and CDR2 LQKENI. The V end was cut by 1 base, the J end by 3 bases, with 10 bases between. The CDR3 is 14 residues long. CDR3 DNA sequence: TGTGCCAGCTCACCACTTAGGGGATACTACGAGCAGTACTTC. This codes for CASSPLRGYYEQYF.

The chain combines TRBV2 with TRBJ2-5; 12 bases agree with TRBD1. Germline V gene sequence: CDR1 SNHLY, CDR2 FYNNEI. Losses at the gene ends were 8 bases for V and 4 bases for J; bases not matched to a gene: 8. This CDR3 has 15 amino acids. The CDR3 is CASGKGQGAGETQYF. CDR3 bases: TGTGCCAGCGGAAAGGGACAGGGGGCAGGAGAGACCCAGTACTTC. Together with reference TRBV2 and TRBJ2-5, the CDR3 gives the full variable domain: EPEVTQTPSHQVTQMGQEVILRCVPISNHLYFYWYRQILGQKVEFLVSFYNNEISEKSEIFDDQFSVERPDGSNFTLKIRSTKLEDSAMYFCASGKGQGAGETQYFGPGTRLLVL.